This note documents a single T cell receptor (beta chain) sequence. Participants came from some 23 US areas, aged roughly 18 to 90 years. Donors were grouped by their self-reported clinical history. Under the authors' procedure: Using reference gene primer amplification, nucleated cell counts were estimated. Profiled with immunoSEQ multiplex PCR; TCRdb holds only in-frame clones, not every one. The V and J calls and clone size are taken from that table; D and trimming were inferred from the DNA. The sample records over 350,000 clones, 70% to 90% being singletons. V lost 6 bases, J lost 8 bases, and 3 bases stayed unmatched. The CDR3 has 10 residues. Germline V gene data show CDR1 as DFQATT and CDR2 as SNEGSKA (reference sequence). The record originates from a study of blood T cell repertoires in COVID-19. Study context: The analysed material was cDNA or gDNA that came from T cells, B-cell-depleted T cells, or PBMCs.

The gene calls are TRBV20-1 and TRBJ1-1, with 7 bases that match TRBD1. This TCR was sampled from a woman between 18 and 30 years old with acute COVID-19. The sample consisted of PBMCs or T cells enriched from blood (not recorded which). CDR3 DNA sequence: TGCAGTGCCATGGACAGGGAAGCTTTCTTT. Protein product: CSAMDREAFF.